These T cell receptor beta chains were read from a single sample in a study of beta chain features in type 1 diabetes. Using immunoSEQ multiplex PCR, the repertoire was profiled, and TCRdb retains in-frame clones only, with some absent. This table holds approximately 160,000 clones, approximately 9.1% found once. The source material was central memory CD4+ T cells from blood. The receptors were gathered from a woman between 18 and 29 years old in good health. Each CDR3 is given with its conserved first and last residue. Each record gives: J gene, D gene, clone size, V gene, CDR3 DNA, CDR3 protein. D genes are given only for firm matches. Part of the rows lack a size; the others show once, few, many or a class for expanded clones.

j_call: TRBJ2-3
d_call: NA
clone_size: once
v_call: TRBV9
cdr3_nt: TGTGCCAGCAGCGTAGTCTCAGATACGCAGTATTTT
cdr3_aa: CASSVVSDTQYF

j_call: TRBJ2-3
d_call: NA
clone_size: few
v_call: TRBV5-6
cdr3_nt: TGTGCCAGTCGCGGAGAAAGCACAGATACGCAGTATTTT
cdr3_aa: CASRGESTDTQYF

j_call: TRBJ1-4
d_call: NA
clone_size: NA
v_call: TRBV5-1
cdr3_nt: TGCGCCAGCAGTGAGACAGAGAATGAAAAACTGTTTTTT
cdr3_aa: CASSETENEKLFF

j_call: TRBJ2-1
d_call: TRBD1
clone_size: NA
v_call: TRBV5-1
cdr3_nt: TGCGCCAGCAGCCCGGGACAGGGGGCGAATGAGCAGTTCTTC
cdr3_aa: CASSPGQGANEQFF

j_call: TRBJ2-2
d_call: TRBD2
clone_size: NA
v_call: TRBV4-2
cdr3_nt: TGTGCCAGCAGCCAAGAACTAGCGGGGCCGGGGACCGGGGAGCTGTTTTTT
cdr3_aa: CASSQELAGPGTGELFF

j_call: TRBJ2-5
d_call: NA
clone_size: NA
v_call: TRBV5-1
cdr3_nt: TGCGCCAGCAGCCGAACCTCAGGGGAACCCGAAGAGACCCAGTACTTC
cdr3_aa: CASSRTSGEPEETQYF

j_call: TRBJ1-5
d_call: TRBD1
clone_size: NA
v_call: TRBV19
cdr3_nt: TGTGCCAGTAGACCACAGGGGACTAGCAATCAGCCCCAGCATTTT
cdr3_aa: CASRPQGTSNQPQHF

j_call: TRBJ1-2
d_call: TRBD1
clone_size: NA
v_call: TRBV19
cdr3_nt: TGTGCCAGTAGTCCGGACAGGGGTAACTATGGCTACACCTTC
cdr3_aa: CASSPDRGNYGYTF

j_call: TRBJ1-1
d_call: NA
clone_size: NA
v_call: TRBV18
cdr3_nt: TGTGCCAGCTCACCTGAGGGAGATGAAGCTTTCTTT
cdr3_aa: CASSPEGDEAFF

j_call: TRBJ2-5
d_call: NA
clone_size: few
v_call: TRBV11-2
cdr3_nt: TGTGCCAGCAGCAACGGTCCCCAAGAGACCCAGTACTTC
cdr3_aa: CASSNGPQETQYF

j_call: TRBJ2-1
d_call: NA
clone_size: NA
v_call: TRBV2
cdr3_nt: TGTGCCAGCCTTCCGACAGGTAGCTCCTACAATGAGCAGTTCTTC
cdr3_aa: CASLPTGSSYNEQFF

j_call: TRBJ2-7
d_call: TRBD1
clone_size: few
v_call: TRBV7-8
cdr3_nt: TGTGCCAGCGGGACAGGGTGGAAATACGAGCAGTACTTC
cdr3_aa: CASGTGWKYEQYF

j_call: TRBJ2-2
d_call: NA
clone_size: NA
v_call: TRBV9
cdr3_nt: TGTGCCAGCAGCGTAGAAGGTAGTAGCCGGACCGGGGAGCTGTTTTTT
cdr3_aa: CASSVEGSSRTGELFF